Listed here are 23 T cell receptor beta chains from one sample, sequenced in a study of blood T cell repertoires in COVID-19. Sequencing used immunoSEQ multiplex PCR; TCRdb keeps in-frame clones, though not all of them. The sample comprises some 150,000 clones, 75% to 90% of which are singletons, and over 2% rests with the top ten. Sequenced: peripheral blood. Source of these receptors: a woman aged 70-85 years with acute or convalescent COVID-19.

The V gene is TRBV10-3, the J gene TRBJ2-5; D is unclear. The CDR3 covers 13 residues. CDR1 ENHRY and CDR2 SYGVKD come from the germline V gene. The V and J ends lost 2 bases and 6 bases respectively, with 10 bases between them. In nucleotides, the CDR3 is TGTGCCATCAGTGAGGGTAGCCTTCAGACCCAGTACTTC. Amino acids: CAISEGSLQTQYF.

This chain joins TRBV7-9 and TRBJ1-2; 8 bases align to TRBD1. Germline CDR1 is SEHNR and CDR2 is FQNEAQ (reference sequence). The CDR3 runs to 12 residues. With V trimmed by 5 bases and J by 7 bases, 3 bases remained unmatched. Written as DNA, the CDR3 is TGTGCCAGCAGCCGTCAGGGGGCTGGCTACACCTTC. Translating gives CASSRQGAGYTF. The full variable domain, rest sourced from reference TRBV7-9 and TRBJ1-2, is DTGVSQNPRHKITKRGQNVTFRCDPISEHNRLYWYRQTLGQGPEFLTYFQNEAQLEKSRLLSDRFSAERPKGSFSTLEIQRTEQGDSAMYLCASSRQGAGYTFGSGTRLTVV.

The chain carries TRBV23-1 and TRBJ1-3, with TRBD1 identical over 8 bases. TRBV23-1 is labeled an ORF, and its function is uncertain. J gave up 2 bases and V 4 bases, and 4 bases lay outside the gene matches. The CDR3 contains 15 residues. In nucleotides, the CDR3 is TGCGCCAGCAGTCGCCTGACAGGGGCTGGAAACACCATATATTTT. Translation: CASSRLTGAGNTIYF.

V usage is TRBV27 and J usage is TRBJ1-2, with D hard to call. There are 11 residues in the CDR3. Trimming pared 8 bases from V and 8 bases from J, leaving 12 bases between. Germline CDR1 reads MNHEY; CDR2 reads SMNVEV (reference sequence). The CDR3 loop reads CASGDIGGYTF. CDR3 DNA: TGTGCCAGCGGTGACATCGGCGGCTACACCTTC.

The chain joins TRBV3-1 (or the pseudogene TRBV3-2) to TRBJ1-5; TRBD1 aligns across 12 bases. The CDR3 loop spans 15 amino acids. Germline V gives CDR1 LGHDT, CDR2 YNNKEL (reference sequence). Germline trimming cut 6 bases from V and 6 bases from J; bases unmatched to any gene: 6. The CDR3, as DNA: TGTGCCAGCAGTCTGGGACAGGGGGCTACTCAGCCCCAGCATTTT. This gives the protein CASSLGQGATQPQHF.

This clone was seen only once. The chain combines TRBV6-2 or TRBV6-3 with TRBJ1-5; no definite D call. The germline CDR1 and CDR2 sequences are MNHEY and SVGEGT. The CDR3 spans 16 residues. V lost 5 bases, J lost 2 bases, and 16 bases lay in between. CDR3 amino acids: CASSGDPAEGNQPQHF. DNA for the CDR3: TGTGCCAGCAGTGGAGACCCCGCGGAGGGCAATCAGCCCCAGCATTTT.

The chain has TRBV7-9 and TRBJ2-7, with 8 bases aligning to TRBD1. The V and J ends lost 5 bases and 0 bases, in that order; junction bases with no gene match: 3. Looked up from germline, CDR1 is SEHNR and CDR2 is FQNEAQ (reference sequence). CDR3 size: 14 residues. Here the CDR3 DNA reads TGTGCCAGCAGCCGGACAGGGTTCTCCTACGAGCAGTACTTC. It encodes CASSRTGFSYEQYF.

This rearrangement joins TRBV27 to TRBJ1-2; 7 bases fit TRBD1. V was pared by 0 bases and J by 2 bases, with 3 bases of the junction left unmatched. The germline V gene encodes CDR1 MNHEY and CDR2 SMNVEV (reference sequence). The length of the CDR3 is 15 residues. CDR3 in DNA: TGTGCCAGCAGTTTATCAGGGGGCAAAAACTATGGCTACACCTTC. Amino acids: CASSLSGGKNYGYTF.

The chain has TRBV11-2 and TRBJ1-1, with D perhaps matching TRBD1 (6 bases). The CDR3 has 12 residues. Per germline, CDR1 SGHAT and CDR2 FQNNGV. The ends were cut back, 6 bases at V and 10 bases at J, with 15 bases in the middle. This CDR3 reads CASRPSDSPAFF. The CDR3 DNA sequence: TGTGCCAGCAGGCCCTCGGACAGTCCAGCTTTCTTT.

The rearrangement joins TRBV6-2 or TRBV6-3 to TRBJ2-5, with D tentatively TRBD2 (6 bases). Germline-derived CDR1 and CDR2 are MNHEY and SVGEGT. The CDR3 is 15 residues long. V was trimmed by 0 bases and J by 5 bases, leaving 13 bases between them. CDR3 in amino acids: CASSYSSYGGETQYF. In DNA form, the CDR3 reads TGTGCCAGCAGTTACTCGTCTTACGGGGGTGAGACCCAGTACTTC.

The V and J genes are TRBV11-3 and TRBJ2-1, with 7 bases aligning to TRBD2. The V gene's germline CDR1 is SGHNT and CDR2 YENEEA. CDR3 length: 17 residues. The ends lost 2 bases at V and 4 bases at J; junction bases unmatched: 11. The CDR3 region is CASSLSSLGRGYNEQFF. The CDR3 nucleotides read TGTGCCAGCAGCTTATCCTCCTTAGGGCGGGGGTACAATGAGCAGTTCTTC.

By share of the sample, this clone is medium-sized. The rearrangement uses TRBV6-5 and TRBJ1-1; 7 positions match TRBD1. V shed 6 bases and J 3 bases; nucleotides not matched to a gene: 7. From germline, CDR1 is MNHEY and CDR2 SVGAGI. The CDR3 is 14 residues long. CDR3 amino acids: CASRSRDSYTEAFF. The CDR3 DNA sequence: TGTGCCAGCAGATCTAGGGACAGCTACACTGAAGCTTTCTTT.

The CDR3: CASSLTHSPLHF. DNA for the CDR3: TGTGCCAGCAGTTTGACTCATTCACCCCTCCACTTT. The V call is TRBV28, the J call TRBJ1-6; D ambiguous. Trimming stripped 3 bases from V and 8 bases from J, with 5 bases between. Germline V gives CDR1 MDHEN, CDR2 SYDVKM. The CDR3 runs to 12 residues.

The genes are TRBV6-6 and TRBJ1-3; tentatively, D is TRBD1 (5 bases). The germline CDR1 and CDR2 sequences are MNHNY and SVGAGI (reference sequence). The V and J ends lost 0 bases and 5 bases respectively, with 11 bases between them. CDR3 size: 15 residues. The CDR3 is CASSYSRQGRNTIYF. In nucleotides, the CDR3 is TGTGCCAGCAGTTACTCGAGGCAGGGAAGAAACACCATATATTTT.

V is TRBV7-9 and J is TRBJ1-1, with D perhaps matching TRBD1 (5 bases). Germline-derived CDR1 and CDR2 are SEHNR and FQNEAQ (reference sequence). Trimming left V 2 bases short and J 0 bases short, with 10 bases between. The CDR3 length is 15 residues. CDR3 nucleotide sequence: TGTGCCAGCAGCTTACTGCAGGGCATGAACACTGAAGCTTTCTTT. As protein: CASSLLQGMNTEAFF.

J is TRBJ2-3 and V is TRBV3-1 (or the pseudogene TRBV3-2), with D maybe TRBD1 (5 bases). The CDR3 runs to 18 residues. CDR1 is LGHDT and CDR2 is YNNKEL in the germline V gene (reference sequence). Deletions cut 4 bases from V and 3 bases from J, with 23 bases between. The CDR3 DNA reads TGTGCCAGCAGCCGTTTAAAGGGGAAGATTGCCGGGACAGATACGCAGTATTTT. Its protein is CASSRLKGKIAGTDTQYF.

The V call is TRBV11-1, the J call TRBJ2-3; possibly TRBD1 for D (5 bases). The CDR3 loop spans 11 amino acids. V was shortened by 8 bases and J by 2 bases, with 5 bases between the two germline ends. Germline V lookup: CDR1 SGHAT, CDR2 FQDESV (reference sequence). The CDR3 region is CASGATDTQYF. DNA of the CDR3: TGTGCCAGCGGGGCCACAGATACGCAGTATTTT.

As regards this clone: The junction and the germline gene differ at one end; a read error may be behind it. The rearrangement links TRBV2 to TRBJ1-2; tentatively, D is TRBD1 (5 bases). Germline values: CDR1 SNHLY, CDR2 FYNNEI. The CDR3 runs 13 residues. CDR3 DNA sequence: TGTGCCAGCAGTGGTGGGACTACCACGAAGGAACCGTTC. This translates into CASSGGTTTKEPF.

CDR3 coding DNA: TGTGCCAGCAGCCAGCAGGGACAGGGGCCCGTGGAGACCCAGTACTTC. Amino acids: CASSQQGQGPVETQYF. The chain couples TRBV4-2 to TRBJ2-5; TRBD1 agrees at 10 bases. The germline V gene encodes CDR1 LGHNA and CDR2 YNFKEQ. With V trimmed by 3 bases and J by 5 bases, 9 bases remained unmatched. The CDR3 extends over 16 amino acids.

The chain is built from TRBV28 and TRBJ2-7, with D possibly TRBD2 on 6 matching bases. The V and J ends lost 6 bases and 4 bases respectively, with 19 bases between them. Germline V lookup: CDR1 MDHEN, CDR2 SYDVKM. The CDR3 covers 15 residues. CDR3 in DNA: TGTGCCAGCAGGAGAGGGGAGGTTGGGGGGTACGAGCAGTACGTC. It specifies CASRRGEVGGYEQYV.

This chain connects TRBV6-2 or TRBV6-3 to TRBJ2-7; D not certain. This CDR3 spans 11 amino acids. The V gene lost 2 bases and the J gene lost 6 bases, with 5 bases spanning the gap. From germline, CDR1 is MNHEY and CDR2 SVGEGT. Here the CDR3 DNA reads TGTGCCAGCAGTTACCGCGGCGAGCAGTACTTC. As protein: CASSYRGEQYF.

This chain connects TRBV19 to TRBJ1-1; D gene ambiguous. V gave up 3 bases and J gave up 0 bases, with 11 bases separating them. From germline, CDR1 is LNHDA and CDR2 SQIVND (reference sequence). The CDR3 totals 15 residues. In DNA, the CDR3 is TGTGCCAGTAGTATTGGGCAAGGATTGAACACTGAAGCTTTCTTT. Protein sequence: CASSIGQGLNTEAFF. The whole variable domain, filled in from reference TRBV19 and TRBJ1-1, reads DGGITQSPKYLFRKEGQNVTLSCEQNLNHDAMYWYRQDPGQGLRLIYYSQIVNDFQKGDIAEGYSVSREKKESFPLTVTSAQKNPTAFYLCASSIGQGLNTEAFFGQGTRLTVV.

The V and J genes are TRBV19 and TRBJ2-2, with 11 nucleotides matching TRBD2. The junction had 12 bases not matched to a gene; V was cut back by 5 bases and J by 4 bases. CDR1 and CDR2 from the germline V gene are LNHDA and SQIVND (reference sequence). The CDR3 is 18 amino acids. The CDR3 DNA is TGTGCCAGTAGTGCCTTTAGCGGGGGGGCCGGCGGCACCGGGGAGCTGTTTTTT. Translation: CASSAFSGGAGGTGELFF. Full variable domain (missing parts from reference TRBV19 and TRBJ2-2): DGGITQSPKYLFRKEGQNVTLSCEQNLNHDAMYWYRQDPGQGLRLIYYSQIVNDFQKGDIAEGYSVSREKKESFPLTVTSAQKNPTAFYLCASSAFSGGAGGTGELFFGEGSRLTVL.